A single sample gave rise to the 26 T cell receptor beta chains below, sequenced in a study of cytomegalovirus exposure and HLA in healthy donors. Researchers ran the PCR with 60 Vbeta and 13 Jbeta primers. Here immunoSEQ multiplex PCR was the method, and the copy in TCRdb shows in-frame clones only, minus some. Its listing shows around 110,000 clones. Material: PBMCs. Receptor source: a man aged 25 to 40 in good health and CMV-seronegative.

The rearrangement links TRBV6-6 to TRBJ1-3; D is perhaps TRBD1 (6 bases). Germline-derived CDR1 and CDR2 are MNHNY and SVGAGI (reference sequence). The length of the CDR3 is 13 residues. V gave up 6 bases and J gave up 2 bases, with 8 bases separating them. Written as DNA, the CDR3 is TGTGCCAGCAGACAGGGAACTGGAAACACCATATATTTT. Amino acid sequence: CASRQGTGNTIYF.

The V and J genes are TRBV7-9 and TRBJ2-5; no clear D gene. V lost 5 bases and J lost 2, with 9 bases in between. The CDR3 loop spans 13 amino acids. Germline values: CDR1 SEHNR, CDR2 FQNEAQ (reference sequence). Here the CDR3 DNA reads TGTGCCAGCAGCCCGTCGGGTCAAGAGACCCAGTACTTC. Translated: CASSPSGQETQYF.

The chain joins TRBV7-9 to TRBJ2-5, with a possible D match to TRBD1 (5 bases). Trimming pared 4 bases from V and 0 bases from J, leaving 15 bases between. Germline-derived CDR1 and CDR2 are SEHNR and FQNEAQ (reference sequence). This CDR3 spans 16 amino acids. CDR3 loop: CASSSSRQQDQETQYF. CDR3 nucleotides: TGTGCCAGCAGCTCCTCCCGACAGCAGGACCAAGAGACCCAGTACTTC.

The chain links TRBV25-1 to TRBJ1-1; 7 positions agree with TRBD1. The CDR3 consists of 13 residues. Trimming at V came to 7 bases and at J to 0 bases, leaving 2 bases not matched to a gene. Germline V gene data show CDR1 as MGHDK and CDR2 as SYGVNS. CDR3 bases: TGTGCCAGCATCGACAGGGTGAACACTGAAGCTTTCTTT. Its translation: CASIDRVNTEAFF.

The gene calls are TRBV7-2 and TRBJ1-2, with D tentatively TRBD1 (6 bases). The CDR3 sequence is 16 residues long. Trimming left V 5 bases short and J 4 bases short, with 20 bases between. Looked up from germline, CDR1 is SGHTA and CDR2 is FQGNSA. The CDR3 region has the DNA TGTGCCAGCAGCCGGGCCGTTAAACAGGGCAGCTATGGCTACACCTTC. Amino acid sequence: CASSRAVKQGSYGYTF.

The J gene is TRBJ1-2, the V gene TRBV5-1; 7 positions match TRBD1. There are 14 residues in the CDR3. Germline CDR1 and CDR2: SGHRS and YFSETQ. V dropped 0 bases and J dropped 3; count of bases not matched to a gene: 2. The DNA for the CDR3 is TGCGCCAGCAGCTTGGAAGGGGGCGACTATGGCTACACCTTC. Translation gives CASSLEGGDYGYTF.

This CDR3 is CASSPWDRGSYEQYF. CDR3 nucleotide sequence: TGTGCCAGCAGCCCTTGGGACAGGGGCTCCTACGAGCAGTACTTC. The chain uses TRBV7-9 and TRBJ2-7, with 10 bases that match TRBD1. The CDR3 is made up of 15 amino acids. The germline V gene has CDR1 SEHNR and CDR2 FQNEAQ (reference sequence). V dropped 5 bases and J dropped 0; count of bases not matched to a gene: 4.

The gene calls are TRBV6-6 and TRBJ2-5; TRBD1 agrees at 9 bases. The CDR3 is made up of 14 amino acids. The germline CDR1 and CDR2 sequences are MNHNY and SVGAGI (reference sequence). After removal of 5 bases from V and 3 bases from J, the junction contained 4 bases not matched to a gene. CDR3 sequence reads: CASSDRTGEETQYF. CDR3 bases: TGTGCCAGCAGTGACCGGACAGGGGAAGAGACCCAGTACTTC.

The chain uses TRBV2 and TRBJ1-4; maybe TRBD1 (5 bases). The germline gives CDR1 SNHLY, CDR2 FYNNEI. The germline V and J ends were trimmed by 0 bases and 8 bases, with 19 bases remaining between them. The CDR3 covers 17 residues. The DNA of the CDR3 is TGTGCCAGCAGTGAAGCTGGAGGGATGGGGCTTCAAGAAAAACTGTTTTTT. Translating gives CASSEAGGMGLQEKLFF.

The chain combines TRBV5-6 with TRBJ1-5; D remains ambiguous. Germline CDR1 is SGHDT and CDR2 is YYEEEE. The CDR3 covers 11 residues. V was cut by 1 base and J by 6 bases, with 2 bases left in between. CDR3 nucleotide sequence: TGTGCCAGCAGCTTGCGTCAGCCCCAGCATTTT. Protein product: CASSLRQPQHF.

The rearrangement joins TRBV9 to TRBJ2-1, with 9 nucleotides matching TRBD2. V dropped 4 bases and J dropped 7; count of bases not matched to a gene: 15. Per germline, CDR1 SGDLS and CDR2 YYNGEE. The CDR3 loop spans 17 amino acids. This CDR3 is CASSPLWRTSEGNEQFF. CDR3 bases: TGTGCCAGCAGCCCCCTGTGGAGGACTAGCGAGGGGAATGAGCAGTTCTTC.

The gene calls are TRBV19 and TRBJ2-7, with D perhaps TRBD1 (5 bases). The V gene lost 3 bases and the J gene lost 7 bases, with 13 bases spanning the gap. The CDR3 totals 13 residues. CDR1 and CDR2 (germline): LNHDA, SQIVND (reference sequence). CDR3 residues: CASSIRAGIEQYF. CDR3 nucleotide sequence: TGTGCCAGTAGTATCCGCGCAGGGATTGAGCAGTACTTC.

The DNA of the CDR3 is TGCGCCAGCAGCTACGGACAGAACTATGGCTACACCTTC. Protein sequence: CASSYGQNYGYTF. The chain employs TRBV5-1 and TRBJ1-2, with D possibly TRBD1 on 6 matching bases. Trimming stripped 3 bases from V and 2 bases from J, with 8 bases between. This CDR3 is 13 amino acids long. Germline lookup yields CDR1 SGHRS and CDR2 YFSETQ. The full variable domain, in which reference TRBV5-1 and TRBJ1-2 provide the parts outside the CDR3, is KAGVTQTPRYLIKTRGQQVTLSCSPISGHRSVSWYQQTPGQGLQFLFEYFSETQRNKGNFPGRFSGRQFSNSRSEMNVSTLELGDSALYLCASSYGQNYGYTFGSGTRLTVV.

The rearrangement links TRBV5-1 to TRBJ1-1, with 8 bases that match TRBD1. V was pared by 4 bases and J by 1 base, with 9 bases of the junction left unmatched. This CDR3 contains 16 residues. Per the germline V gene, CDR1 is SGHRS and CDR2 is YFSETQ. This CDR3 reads CASSRGGQATNTEAFF. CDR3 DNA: TGCGCCAGCAGCCGAGGGGGACAGGCCACGAACACTGAAGCTTTCTTT.

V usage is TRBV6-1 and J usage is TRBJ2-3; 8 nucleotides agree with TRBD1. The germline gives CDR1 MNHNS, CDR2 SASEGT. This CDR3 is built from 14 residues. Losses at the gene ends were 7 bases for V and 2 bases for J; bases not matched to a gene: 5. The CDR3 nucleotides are TGTGCCAGCAACAGACAGGGGTACACAGATACGCAGTATTTT. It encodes CASNRQGYTDTQYF.

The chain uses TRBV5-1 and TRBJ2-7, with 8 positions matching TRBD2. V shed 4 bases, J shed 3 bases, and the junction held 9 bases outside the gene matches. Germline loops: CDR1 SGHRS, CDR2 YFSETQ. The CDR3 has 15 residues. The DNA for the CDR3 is TGCGCCAGCAGCCTCGACGGGAGGGATGGCTACGAGCAGTACTTC. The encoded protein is CASSLDGRDGYEQYF.

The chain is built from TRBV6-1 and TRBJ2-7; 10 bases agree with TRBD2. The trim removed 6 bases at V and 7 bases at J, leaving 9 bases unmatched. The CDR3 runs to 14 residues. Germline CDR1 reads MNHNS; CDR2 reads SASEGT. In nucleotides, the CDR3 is TGTGCCAGCAGCCGGACTAGCGGCCTAAGGGAGCAGTACTTC. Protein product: CASSRTSGLREQYF.

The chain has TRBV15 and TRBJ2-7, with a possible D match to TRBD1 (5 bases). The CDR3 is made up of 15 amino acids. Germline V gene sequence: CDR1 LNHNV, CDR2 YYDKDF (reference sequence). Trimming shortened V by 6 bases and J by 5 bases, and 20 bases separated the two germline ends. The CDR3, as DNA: TGTGCCACCAGTTTCTTGACGGGCAGGGTGGACGAGCAGTACTTC. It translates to CATSFLTGRVDEQYF.

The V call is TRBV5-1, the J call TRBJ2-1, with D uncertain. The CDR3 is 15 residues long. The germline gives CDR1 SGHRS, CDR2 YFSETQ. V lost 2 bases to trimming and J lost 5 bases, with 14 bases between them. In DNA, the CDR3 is TGCGCCAGCAGCTTTGACTCGACGGAGAACAATGAGCAGTTCTTC. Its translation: CASSFDSTENNEQFF.

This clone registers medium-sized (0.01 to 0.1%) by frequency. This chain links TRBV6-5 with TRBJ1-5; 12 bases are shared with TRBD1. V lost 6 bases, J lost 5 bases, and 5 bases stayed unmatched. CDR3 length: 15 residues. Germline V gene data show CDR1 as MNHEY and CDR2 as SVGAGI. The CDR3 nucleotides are TGTGCCAGCAGCCCCGGGACAGGGGGCGATCAGCCCCAGCATTTT. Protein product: CASSPGTGGDQPQHF.

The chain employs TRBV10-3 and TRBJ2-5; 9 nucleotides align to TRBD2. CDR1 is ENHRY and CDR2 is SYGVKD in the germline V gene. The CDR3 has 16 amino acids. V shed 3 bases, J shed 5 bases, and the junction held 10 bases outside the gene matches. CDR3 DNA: TGTGCCATCAGTGACCCCAAAGCGGGGGGCGGGGAGACCCAGTACTTC. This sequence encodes CAISDPKAGGGETQYF.

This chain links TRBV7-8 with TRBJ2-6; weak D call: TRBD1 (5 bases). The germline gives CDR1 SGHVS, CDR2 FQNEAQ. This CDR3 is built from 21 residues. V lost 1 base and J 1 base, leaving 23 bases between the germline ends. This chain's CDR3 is CASSLDRVDSFLFSGANVLTF. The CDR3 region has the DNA TGTGCCAGCAGCTTAGATAGGGTAGACAGCTTCCTTTTTTCTGGGGCCAACGTCCTGACTTTC.

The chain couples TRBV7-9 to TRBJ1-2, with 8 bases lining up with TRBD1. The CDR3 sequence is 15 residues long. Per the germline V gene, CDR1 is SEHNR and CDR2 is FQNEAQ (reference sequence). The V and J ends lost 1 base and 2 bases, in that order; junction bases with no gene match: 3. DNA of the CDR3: TGTGCCAGCAGCTTAGGGACAGGGTACAACTATGGCTACACCTTC. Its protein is CASSLGTGYNYGYTF.

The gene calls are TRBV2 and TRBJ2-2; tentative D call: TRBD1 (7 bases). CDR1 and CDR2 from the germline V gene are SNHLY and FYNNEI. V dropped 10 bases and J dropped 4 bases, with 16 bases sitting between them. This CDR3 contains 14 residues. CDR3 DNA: TGTGCCACCCAAAACAGGGGAGGCACCGGGGAGCTGTTTTTT. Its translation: CATQNRGGTGELFF. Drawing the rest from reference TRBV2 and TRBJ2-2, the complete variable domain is EPEVTQTPSHQVTQMGQEVILRCVPISNHLYFYWYRQILGQKVEFLVSFYNNEISEKSEIFDDQFSVERPDGSNFTLKIRSTKLEDSAMYFCATQNRGGTGELFFGEGSRLTVL.

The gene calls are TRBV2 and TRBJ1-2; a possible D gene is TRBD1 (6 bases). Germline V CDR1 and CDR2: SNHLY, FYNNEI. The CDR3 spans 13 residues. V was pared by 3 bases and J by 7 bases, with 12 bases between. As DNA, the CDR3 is TGTGCCAGCAGTGACAGGGGTGATGGTGGCTACACCTTC. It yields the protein CASSDRGDGGYTF.

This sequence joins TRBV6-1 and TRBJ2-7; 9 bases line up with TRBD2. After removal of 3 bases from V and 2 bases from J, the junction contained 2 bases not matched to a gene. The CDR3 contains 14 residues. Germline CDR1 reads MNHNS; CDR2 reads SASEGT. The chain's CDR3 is CASSDRTSAYEQYF. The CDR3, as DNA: TGTGCCAGCAGTGACCGGACTAGCGCCTACGAGCAGTACTTC.